This T cell receptor beta chain came from a study of T cell clones after liver transplantation (dated by TCRdb to between 2017 and 2020). In the study overall: Samples were obtained from ITN030ST, a randomized trial in which withdrawal of immunosuppression was attempted within 2 years of liver transplantation. Donor-reactive T cell clones were identified by TCRbeta sequencing after a pre-transplant mixed lymphocyte reaction and then tracked in post-transplant blood. The subjects received no induction therapy and were kept on standard immunosuppression until randomization at 12-24 months post-transplant. Blood samples were collected pre-transplant, then pre-randomization ahead of withdrawal, and finally post-randomization once withdrawal had either been completed or failed. Of the 8 liver transplant recipients making up the studied cohort, 3 were classified as tolerant and 5 as non-tolerant. As an antigen-independent comparator for the donor-reactive sequences, third party-reactive TCRbeta sequences from pre-transplant MLRs were identified as well. Of the eight recipients, three were HCV-positive, while the remaining recipients had been transplanted for non-autoimmune, non-viral indications. Tolerance was defined as complete withdrawal of immunosuppression for at least one year without a rise in liver enzymes beyond twice the upper limit of normal. What the authors observed across the whole study: The conclusions were preliminary, being limited by small, heterogeneous patient numbers and by non-standardized post-transplant time points. A significant post-transplant decrease in circulating donor-reactive CD4 TCRbeta sequences was observed in most of the 8 subjects, irrespective of tolerance or HCV status. Because allograft tissue specimens were not available, migration of donor-reactive T cells into the graft, rather than deletion, may have occurred. In two subjects, low numbers of available donor cells limited the measurable donor-reactive repertoire. The decline in donor-reactive sequences exceeded the decline in third party-reactive sequences, suggesting partial antigen-specific deletion that was unrelated to withdrawal success. Once repertoire turnover was taken into account, donor-reactive detection showed a significant reduction for CD4 in 7 of 8 subjects and for CD8 in 8 of 8.

Frozen genomic DNA underwent high-throughput TCRbeta CDR3 sequencing by immunoSEQ, including PCR amplification, mapping, bias correction and internal controls. In the source study's methods: Only productive rearrangements were retained, and each unique TCRbeta sequence was defined by its CDR3 nucleotide sequence together with its V and J gene. For classification of a sequence as donor-reactive, at least 5-fold expansion in CFSE-low cells relative to unstimulated pre-transplant cells and a frequency of at least 0.01% were required. To ensure at least 90% detection power, minimum frequency thresholds were set for each subject based on that subject's lowest-template unstimulated sample. Jensen-Shannon divergence between the top 1000 TCRbeta sequences post-transplant and pre-transplant was used to measure repertoire turnover. Changes in detection of donor-reactive sequences were tested with two-sided Fisher's exact tests. TCRdb stores this immuneACCESS table with in-frame sequences only. Part of the clones is absent; in the studies checked, under half of the shortfall reflects unresolved V genes, and no reason is known for the rest. V and J calls and clone size are as listed in that table; D and trimming were resolved from the DNA. The sample has roughly 120,000 clones on record, roughly nine tenths of them singletons. The ten most abundant clones make up 0.83% of the sample.

Thawed unstimulated PBMCs were stained for CD3, CD4 and CD8 and FACS-sorted into CD3+CD4+ and CD3+CD8+ populations. All 8 studied subjects were randomized to withdrawal of immunosuppression. Genomic DNA was isolated with the Qiagen DNeasy Blood and Tissue Kit. Remarks on this clone: What this receptor recognizes is not known. Per-nucleotide qualities are absent, and no much larger clonotype sits a single base away.

The germline V gene (reference sequence) gives CDR1 as GTSNPN and CDR2 as SVGIG. From the cysteine up to the phenylalanine, the CDR3 has a length of 11 residues. CDR3 DNA is the only sequence kept; it has 33 bases, read in frame from the first base. At the junction V is shortened by 2 bases and J by 3 bases, with 3 bases in between. Source: CD4+ T cells from blood, taken 12 months after liver transplant. The sequence is built from TRBV30 and TRBJ2-3; no D segment can be confidently identified. The receptor comes from a human patient who received a liver transplant. After a transplant, some T cells may be of graft donor origin. CDR3 sequence: CAWSPTDTQYF. In nucleotides, the sequence is TGTGCCTGGAGTCCGACAGATACGCAGTATTTT.